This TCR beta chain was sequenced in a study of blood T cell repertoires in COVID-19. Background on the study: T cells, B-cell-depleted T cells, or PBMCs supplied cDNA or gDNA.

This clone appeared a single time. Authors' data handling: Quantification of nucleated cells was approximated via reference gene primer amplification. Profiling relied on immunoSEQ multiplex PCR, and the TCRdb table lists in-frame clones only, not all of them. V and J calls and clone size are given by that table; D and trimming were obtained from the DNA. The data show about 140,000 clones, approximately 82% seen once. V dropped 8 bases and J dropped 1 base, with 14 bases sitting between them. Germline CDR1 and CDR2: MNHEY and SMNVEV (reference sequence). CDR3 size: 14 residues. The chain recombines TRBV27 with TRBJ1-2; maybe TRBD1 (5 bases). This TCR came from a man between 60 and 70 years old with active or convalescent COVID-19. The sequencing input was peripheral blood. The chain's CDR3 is CASSRAPVNYGYTF. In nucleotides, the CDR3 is TGTGCCAGCTCCAGGGCGCCGGTTAACTATGGCTACACCTTC.